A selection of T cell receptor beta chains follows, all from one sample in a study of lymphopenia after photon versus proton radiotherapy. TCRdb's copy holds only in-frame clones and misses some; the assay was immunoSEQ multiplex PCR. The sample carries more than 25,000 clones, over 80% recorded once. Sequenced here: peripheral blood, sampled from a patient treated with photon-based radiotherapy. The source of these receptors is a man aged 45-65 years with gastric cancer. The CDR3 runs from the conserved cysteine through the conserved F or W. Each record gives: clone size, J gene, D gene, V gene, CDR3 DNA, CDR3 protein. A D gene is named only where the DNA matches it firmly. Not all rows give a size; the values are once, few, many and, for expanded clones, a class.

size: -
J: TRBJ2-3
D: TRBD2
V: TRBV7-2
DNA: TGTGCCAGCAGCCTATCGCGGGGGGTCACAGATACGCAGTATTTT
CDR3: CASSLSRGVTDTQYF

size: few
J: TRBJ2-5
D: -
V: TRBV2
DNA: TGTGCCAGCAGTGAAGCCCCGGTTCAAGAGACCCAGTACTTC
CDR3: CASSEAPVQETQYF

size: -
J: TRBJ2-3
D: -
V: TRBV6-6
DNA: TGTGCCAGCAGCTCCACAGATACGCAGTATTTT
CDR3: CASSSTDTQYF

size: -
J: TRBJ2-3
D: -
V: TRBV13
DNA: TGTGCCAGCAGCTCCCAAGCGGGTACCACAGATACGCAGTATTTT
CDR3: CASSSQAGTTDTQYF

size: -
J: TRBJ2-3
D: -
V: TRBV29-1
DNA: TGCAGCCCCCGGGACGAGGCGGATACGCAGTATTTT
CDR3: CSPRDEADTQYF

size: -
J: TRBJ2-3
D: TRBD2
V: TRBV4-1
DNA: TGCGCCAGCAGCCTAGAAAATATTCCGGGACTAGCGGGGGAAAACACAGATACGCAGTATTTT
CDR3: CASSLENIPGLAGENTDTQYF

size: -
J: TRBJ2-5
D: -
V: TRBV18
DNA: TGTGCCAGCTCACCACCGTCAGAGACCCAGTACTTC
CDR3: CASSPPSETQYF

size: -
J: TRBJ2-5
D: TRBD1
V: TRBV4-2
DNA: TGTGCCAGCAGCCAAGATTGGACCGACAGGGATGAGGCCCAGTACTTC
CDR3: CASSQDWTDRDEAQYF

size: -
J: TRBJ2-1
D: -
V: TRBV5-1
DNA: TGCGCCAGCAGCTTTTCCGGGACGGGTTACAATGAGCAGTTCTTC
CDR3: CASSFSGTGYNEQFF

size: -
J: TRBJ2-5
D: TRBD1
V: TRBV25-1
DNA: TGTGCCAGCAGTGATTGGGACAGGCCACAAGAGACCCAGTACTTC
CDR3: CASSDWDRPQETQYF

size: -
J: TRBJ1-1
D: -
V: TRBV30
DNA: TGTGCCTGGAGTGTGAGAGGGCGACTTCGGAACACTGAAGCTTTCTTT
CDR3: CAWSVRGRLRNTEAFF

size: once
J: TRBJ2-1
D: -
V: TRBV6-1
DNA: TGTGCCAGCAGTGAAGGGTACAATGAGCAGTTCTTC
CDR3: CASSEGYNEQFF

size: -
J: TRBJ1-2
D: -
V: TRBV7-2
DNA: TGTGCCAGCACCTACTCCGGGACATTCGGCTACACCTTC
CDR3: CASTYSGTFGYTF

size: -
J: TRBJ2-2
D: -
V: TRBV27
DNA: TGTGCCAGCAGTCCCACGGGCTCAAGTTTCACCGGGGAGCTGTTTTTT
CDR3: CASSPTGSSFTGELFF

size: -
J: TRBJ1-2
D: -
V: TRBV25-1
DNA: TGTGCCAGCAGTGAATATGGCGTCAACTATGGCTACACCTTC
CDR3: CASSEYGVNYGYTF

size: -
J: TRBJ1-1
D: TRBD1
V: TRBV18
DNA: TGTGCCAGCTCACCTCAACAGGGGAAGAACACTGAAGCTTTCTTT
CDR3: CASSPQQGKNTEAFF

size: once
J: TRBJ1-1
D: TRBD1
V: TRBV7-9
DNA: TGTGCCAGCAGCGCGCAGGGTGGGACAGGGGGCACTGAAGCTTTCTTT
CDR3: CASSAQGGTGGTEAFF

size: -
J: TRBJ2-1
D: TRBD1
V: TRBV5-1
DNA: TGCGCCAGCAGCTTGGGGGACAGAAACAATGAGCAGTTCTTC
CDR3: CASSLGDRNNEQFF

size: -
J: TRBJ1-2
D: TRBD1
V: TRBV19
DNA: TGTGCCAGTTCGGACGGACAGGGACTTCTTGGCTACACCTTC
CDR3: CASSDGQGLLGYTF

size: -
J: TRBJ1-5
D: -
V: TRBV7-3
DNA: TGTGCCATCAGCCCGTCGGGGGATCAGCCCCAGCATTTT
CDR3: CAISPSGDQPQHF

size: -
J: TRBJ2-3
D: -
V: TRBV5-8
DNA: TGTGCCAGCACCAAAGGGGGGACTAGCACAGATACGCAGTATTTT
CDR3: CASTKGGTSTDTQYF

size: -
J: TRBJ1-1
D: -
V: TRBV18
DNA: TGTGCCAGCTCACCACAGACGCAAGGGACTGAAGCTTTCTTT
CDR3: CASSPQTQGTEAFF

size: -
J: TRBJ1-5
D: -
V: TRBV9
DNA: TGTGCCAGCAGCGTAGCTGACGGCGTCAATCAGCCCCAGCATTTT
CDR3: CASSVADGVNQPQHF

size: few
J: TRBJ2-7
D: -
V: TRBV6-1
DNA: TGTGCCAGCAGTGAAAATACAGGAGGGGGCGACGAGCAGTACTTC
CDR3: CASSENTGGGDEQYF

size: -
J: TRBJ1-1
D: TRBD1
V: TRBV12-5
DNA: TGTGCTAGTGGTTTGGCCCGCGCAGGGGGTTTCTTTATGAACACTGAAGCTTTCTTT
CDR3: CASGLARAGGFFMNTEAFF

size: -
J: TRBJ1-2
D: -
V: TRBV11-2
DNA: TGTGCCAGCAGTCCTGAGGGCTATGGCTACACCTTC
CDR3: CASSPEGYGYTF

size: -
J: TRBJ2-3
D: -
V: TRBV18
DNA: TGTGCCAGCTCACCAGGTTCAGGAAGGAGAGATACGCAGTATTTT
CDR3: CASSPGSGRRDTQYF